The 2 T cell receptor beta chains below all came from one sample that was sequenced in a study of T cell repertoires in cytomegalovirus infection. TCRdb re-analysed the reads in MiXCR, keeping a single row per CDR3 protein. The sample consists of 200,000 to 300,000 distinct CDR3 sequences, about 12% of them appearing once. Sequencing was performed on PBMCs. These TCRs come from a human donor in good health (CMV status not recorded). Some clones in this sample may be carry-over from other donors' samples.

The CDR3 here is CSASGQGGETQYF. In nucleotides, the CDR3 is TGCAGTGCTAGCGGCCAGGGTGGGGAGACCCAGTACTTC. This chain joins TRBV20-1 and TRBJ2-5, with D maybe TRBD1 (5 bases). This CDR3 comprises 13 residues. The germline V gene encodes CDR1 DFQATT and CDR2 SNEGSKA (reference sequence). Between the trimmed V and J ends, which lost 3 bases and 5 bases, there was a span of 13 bases.

This clonotype occurred many times. The CDR3 nucleotides read TGTGCCAGCAGCTTAGATGGGACAGGGTTTCATTCACCCCTCCACTTT. It specifies CASSLDGTGFHSPLHF. The V gene is TRBV7-2, the J gene TRBJ1-6; 9 bases line up with TRBD1. Unmatched junction bases numbered 6, after V lost 1 base and J lost 8 bases. Germline lookup yields CDR1 SGHTA and CDR2 FQGNSA. This CDR3 is built from 16 residues.